Sequencing of this T cell receptor (beta chain) was carried out in a study of T-cell memory formation after mild COVID-19. MiXCR, applied by TCRdb to the 5' RACE reads, yields one record per CDR3 protein. Of 550,000 to 700,000 distinct CDR3 sequences in the sample, roughly 17% were seen once. The sample holds a few counts of this clonotype. Sequenced: PBMCs or a T cell subset sorted from them (not recorded which). The sequence came from an adult woman who had mild COVID-19 (a few samples of this study predate the infection). Cell type and time point are not known.

The CDR3 nucleotides are TGTGCCACCTCAACCAGGTCATCTAGCACAGATACGCAGTATTTT. Protein product: CATSTRSSSTDTQYF. The chain links TRBV15 to TRBJ2-3; D remains ambiguous. CDR1 and CDR2 from the germline V gene are LNHNV and YYDKDF (reference sequence). V lost 8 bases and J 0 bases, leaving 15 bases between the germline ends. The CDR3 totals 15 residues.